This T cell receptor beta chain was documented in a study of T cell changes during pregnancy in multiple sclerosis. Repertoires were generated with immunoSEQ multiplex PCR, while TCRdb's copy carries only in-frame clones and drops some. Of more than 15,000 clones detected, approximately 90% appear once; the ten largest clones hold approximately 1.2%. This clone was seen just once. The CDR3 contains 17 residues. The V and J ends lost 5 bases and 3 bases respectively, with 20 bases between them. Germline CDR1 reads SEHNR; CDR2 reads FQNEAQ (reference sequence). Sample: CD4+ T cells from peripheral blood mononuclear cells, taken in the first trimester of pregnancy. The gene calls are TRBV7-9 and TRBJ1-3; a possible D gene is TRBD1 (5 bases). The TCR sequence derives from a female donor in good health, enrolled as a control in a pregnancy study. DNA for the CDR3: TGTGCCAGCAGCCAAGATGGGCAGGGATTAAGTGGAAACACCATATATTTT. It translates to CASSQDGQGLSGNTIYF.